Listed below are T cell receptor beta chains from one sample, sequenced in a study of tumor-infiltrating lymphocytes in glioblastoma multiforme. Using its own MiXCR run on the multiplex PCR reads, TCRdb lists one record per CDR3 protein. The table records about 32,000 distinct CDR3 sequences, around 60% of them present only once. The sequencing input was brain tumor tissue. The receptors derive from a male donor with glioblastoma. The CDR3 runs from the conserved cysteine through the conserved F or W. D genes are given only for firm matches. Expanded clones are given a class, and other clones once, few, many or no size at all.

abundance: NA; j_gene: TRBJ2-1; d_gene: NA; v_gene: TRBV3-1; CDR3nt: TGTACCAGCAGCCGGAGCTCTAATGAGCAGCTCTTC; CDR3aa: CTSSRSSNEQLF
abundance: NA; j_gene: TRBJ2-7; d_gene: NA; v_gene: TRBV6-2/TRBV6-3; CDR3nt: TGTGCTAGCAGACACGCCTATGAGCAGTACTTC; CDR3aa: CASRHAYEQYF
abundance: NA; j_gene: TRBJ2-1; d_gene: TRBD2; v_gene: TRBV30; CDR3nt: TGTGCCTGGAGTTTGTCTAGCGGGACCCCATTCCTCTCCTACAATGAGCAGTTCTTC; CDR3aa: CAWSLSSGTPFLSYNEQFF
abundance: few; j_gene: TRBJ1-1; d_gene: TRBD1; v_gene: TRBV29-1; CDR3nt: TGCAGCGTTCCCGACAGGGGCGGGGACGCTGAAGCTTTCTTT; CDR3aa: CSVPDRGGDAEAFF
abundance: NA; j_gene: TRBJ2-1; d_gene: NA; v_gene: TRBV29-1; CDR3nt: TGCGGCGTTGAAGGGGACAATGAGCAGTTCTTT; CDR3aa: CGVEGDNEQFF
abundance: NA; j_gene: TRBJ2-1; d_gene: NA; v_gene: TRBV7-9; CDR3nt: TGTGCCAGCAGCGCGACCAGTGGTGAGCAGTTCTTC; CDR3aa: CASSATSGEQFF
abundance: NA; j_gene: TRBJ1-5; d_gene: NA; v_gene: TRBV2; CDR3nt: TGTGCCAGCAGTGATCTGCGGGGGATTCAGCCCCAGCATTTT; CDR3aa: CASSDLRGIQPQHF
abundance: NA; j_gene: TRBJ2-2; d_gene: NA; v_gene: TRBV10-1; CDR3nt: TGCGCCAGCAGTGGGGGTAGCGCCGGGGAGCTGTTTTTT; CDR3aa: CASSGGSAGELFF
abundance: NA; j_gene: TRBJ2-2; d_gene: TRBD1; v_gene: TRBV5-4; CDR3nt: TGTGCCAGCAGCATAGACAGGGAAAGAACCGGGAAGCTGTTTTTT; CDR3aa: CASSIDRERTGKLFF
abundance: NA; j_gene: TRBJ1-2; d_gene: NA; v_gene: TRBV10-2; CDR3nt: TGCGCTAGCAGGGGTAACGCGGGGGACTACACCTTC; CDR3aa: CASRGNAGDYTF
abundance: NA; j_gene: TRBJ2-7; d_gene: NA; v_gene: TRBV19; CDR3nt: TGTGCCAGTAGGTCTGGTAATGGGCGATGGCCCTACGAGCAGTACTTC; CDR3aa: CASRSGNGRWPYEQYF
abundance: few; j_gene: TRBJ1-5; d_gene: NA; v_gene: TRBV10-3; CDR3nt: TGTGCCACCCGAGCTGAAACAGGAGGGAATAGCAATCAGCCCCAGCATTTT; CDR3aa: CATRAETGGNSNQPQHF
abundance: NA; j_gene: TRBJ2-5; d_gene: NA; v_gene: TRBV6-6; CDR3nt: TGTGCCAGCAAGAGACTGGACTACCCTCAAGAGACCCAGTATTTC; CDR3aa: CASKRLDYPQETQYF
abundance: NA; j_gene: TRBJ2-3; d_gene: NA; v_gene: TRBV20-1; CDR3nt: TGCAGTACAGCCCCCAAAGCGGCGTGGATTGATACGCAGTATTTT; CDR3aa: CSTAPKAAWIDTQYF
abundance: NA; j_gene: TRBJ2-5; d_gene: NA; v_gene: TRBV6-6; CDR3nt: TGTGCCAGCAGTTACTTGACAGGCAGAGAGACCCAATACTTC; CDR3aa: CASSYLTGRETQYF
abundance: NA; j_gene: TRBJ1-6; d_gene: TRBD1; v_gene: TRBV20-1; CDR3nt: TGCGGTGCTAGAGATGAGGCAGGGGGGGTTTATTCACCCCCCCACTTT; CDR3aa: CGARDEAGGVYSPPHF
abundance: NA; j_gene: TRBJ1-1; d_gene: NA; v_gene: TRBV20-1; CDR3nt: TGCAATGCTAGATTCACGGGGGGGAACACTGAAGCTTTCTTT; CDR3aa: CNARFTGGNTEAFF
abundance: many; j_gene: TRBJ2-5; d_gene: NA; v_gene: TRBV20-1; CDR3nt: TGCAGTGCTAGAGGGGGCCGAGGGTCAGAGACCCAGTACTTC; CDR3aa: CSARGGRGSETQYF
abundance: NA; j_gene: TRBJ2-3; d_gene: NA; v_gene: TRBV6-1; CDR3nt: TGTGCCAGCAGTGAAGCCGGTCGGGGGCCAAGCACAGATACGCAGTATTTC; CDR3aa: CASSEAGRGPSTDTQYF
abundance: medium-sized; j_gene: TRBJ2-4; d_gene: NA; v_gene: TRBV20-1; CDR3nt: TGCAGTGCTAGCTCCCCTGGCGGGGCTGCTTACTTGGAAAACATTCAGTACTTC; CDR3aa: CSASSPGGAAYLENIQYF
abundance: many; j_gene: TRBJ1-5; d_gene: NA; v_gene: TRBV5-6; CDR3nt: TGTGCCAGCAGCTTGGCTGGGGGGGTTGGACAGCCCCAGCATTTT; CDR3aa: CASSLAGGVGQPQHF
abundance: NA; j_gene: TRBJ1-1; d_gene: NA; v_gene: TRBV11-2; CDR3nt: TGTGCCAGCAGCGTACAGCCGGGAGAGGGCGTGAGAACTGAAGCTTTCTTT; CDR3aa: CASSVQPGEGVRTEAFF
abundance: once; j_gene: TRBJ2-5; d_gene: NA; v_gene: TRBV4-2; CDR3nt: TGTGCCAGCAGCCAGGATCCGGACAGCCATGAGAACCAGTACTTC; CDR3aa: CASSQDPDSHENQYF
abundance: NA; j_gene: TRBJ1-2; d_gene: TRBD1; v_gene: TRBV5-1; CDR3nt: TGCGCCAGCAGCTTGTCCCTGGGACAGGTTCGTGGCTACACCTTC; CDR3aa: CASSLSLGQVRGYTF
abundance: NA; j_gene: TRBJ2-1; d_gene: NA; v_gene: TRBV29-1; CDR3nt: TGCAGCGGGTGGTGGGGCGGCTCCTACAATGAACAGATCTTC; CDR3aa: CSGWWGGSYNEQIF
abundance: NA; j_gene: TRBJ2-5; d_gene: NA; v_gene: TRBV10-1; CDR3nt: TGCGCCCCTGGGAGGTCCCGTGGGGAGACCCAGTACTTC; CDR3aa: CAPGRSRGETQYF
abundance: NA; j_gene: TRBJ2-1; d_gene: NA; v_gene: TRBV20-1; CDR3nt: TGCAGTGCTAGAGACGCTGACGAACTCCATGAGCAGTTCTTC; CDR3aa: CSARDADELHEQFF
abundance: medium-sized; j_gene: TRBJ2-7; d_gene: NA; v_gene: TRBV11-1; CDR3nt: TGTGCCAGCAGCTATCGTGATGGGGGCGGCTACGAGCAGTACTTC; CDR3aa: CASSYRDGGGYEQYF
abundance: NA; j_gene: TRBJ1-2; d_gene: NA; v_gene: TRBV10-3; CDR3nt: TGTACCATCAGTGTAAATGTCTCAGAAAATCGGGGCTACACCTTC; CDR3aa: CTISVNVSENRGYTF
abundance: NA; j_gene: TRBJ2-5; d_gene: NA; v_gene: TRBV20-1; CDR3nt: TGCAGTGCTCCCCGATGGCCCCAAGAGACCCAGTACTTC; CDR3aa: CSAPRWPQETQYF
abundance: NA; j_gene: TRBJ2-1; d_gene: NA; v_gene: TRBV10-1; CDR3nt: TGCGCCAGCAGTTTTAGCGAGACGTGGGATGAGCAGTTCTTC; CDR3aa: CASSFSETWDEQFF
abundance: many; j_gene: TRBJ2-1; d_gene: TRBD2; v_gene: TRBV5-5; CDR3nt: TGTGCCAGCAGCTTCGAGCGGGACTCCTACAATGAGCGGTTCTTC; CDR3aa: CASSFERDSYNERFF
abundance: NA; j_gene: TRBJ2-2; d_gene: NA; v_gene: TRBV11-2; CDR3nt: TGTGCCAGCAAGTACGGTGGGAATACCGGGGAGCTGTTTTTT; CDR3aa: CASKYGGNTGELFF
abundance: many; j_gene: TRBJ2-3; d_gene: NA; v_gene: TRBV12-3/TRBV12-4; CDR3nt: TGTGCCAGCAGTTTCCATAGCGCCACCACAGATACGCAGTATTTT; CDR3aa: CASSFHSATTDTQYF
abundance: NA; j_gene: TRBJ1-6; d_gene: NA; v_gene: TRBV11-3; CDR3nt: TGTGCCAGCAGCTTAGCCAGGGGCGGGAATTCACCCCTCCACTTT; CDR3aa: CASSLARGGNSPLHF
abundance: NA; j_gene: TRBJ2-6; d_gene: NA; v_gene: TRBV6-1; CDR3nt: TGTGCCAGCAGCCCCGGTAGTAAAGGGGCGAGCTCTGGGGCCAACGTCCTGGCTTTC; CDR3aa: CASSPGSKGASSGANVLAF
abundance: NA; j_gene: TRBJ2-1; d_gene: NA; v_gene: TRBV29-1; CDR3nt: TGCAGCGTCACTCAGGGGCTGAATGAGCAGCTCTTC; CDR3aa: CSVTQGLNEQLF
abundance: many; j_gene: TRBJ1-2; d_gene: NA; v_gene: TRBV20-1; CDR3nt: TGCAGTGCTAGTGGTGGGACCGAGGGCTATGGCTACACCTTC; CDR3aa: CSASGGTEGYGYTF
abundance: NA; j_gene: TRBJ2-2; d_gene: TRBD2; v_gene: TRBV6-1; CDR3nt: TGTGCCAGCACCGGACTAGCGGAAGGGTACACCGGGGAGCCGTTTTTT; CDR3aa: CASTGLAEGYTGEPFF
abundance: NA; j_gene: TRBJ2-3; d_gene: NA; v_gene: TRBV6-5; CDR3nt: TGTGCCGGCAGAAGGACACTCAGCACAGATACGCGGTATTTT; CDR3aa: CAGRRTLSTDTRYF
abundance: NA; j_gene: TRBJ1-1; d_gene: NA; v_gene: TRBV4-1; CDR3nt: TGCGCCAGCAGCCACGCACAGGGCCAAGCTTTCTTT; CDR3aa: CASSHAQGQAFF
abundance: NA; j_gene: TRBJ2-1; d_gene: NA; v_gene: TRBV20-1; CDR3nt: TGCAGTGCTACTCCGAGTAGGTATGAGCAGTTCTTC; CDR3aa: CSATPSRYEQFF
abundance: many; j_gene: TRBJ2-7; d_gene: TRBD2; v_gene: TRBV20-1; CDR3nt: TGCAGTGCTCCTCTTACTAGCGGGAGGGCCCACGAGCAGTACTTC; CDR3aa: CSAPLTSGRAHEQYF
abundance: many; j_gene: TRBJ1-1; d_gene: NA; v_gene: TRBV6-5; CDR3nt: TGTGCCAGCACCACACGGCGGGGGGTCGCTGAAGCTTTCTTT; CDR3aa: CASTTRRGVAEAFF
abundance: medium-sized; j_gene: TRBJ2-6; d_gene: NA; v_gene: TRBV11-2; CDR3nt: TGTGCCAGCAGCTTAGCTCGCTCGAGCTCTGGGGCCAACGTCCTGACTTTC; CDR3aa: CASSLARSSSGANVLTF
abundance: NA; j_gene: TRBJ2-1; d_gene: NA; v_gene: TRBV11-1; CDR3nt: TGTGCCAGCAGCTCAATAGGCCTCGGGCAGTTCTTC; CDR3aa: CASSSIGLGQFF
abundance: many; j_gene: TRBJ1-6; d_gene: NA; v_gene: TRBV29-1; CDR3nt: TGCAGCGCCGAGGGGCAGGGAAGGGGGGAGTTGAATTCACCCCTCCACTTT; CDR3aa: CSAEGQGRGELNSPLHF